Sequencing of this T cell receptor beta chain was carried out in a study of control samples from healthy donors and cancer patients. A remark on this clone: The conserved phenylalanine or tryptophan normally closing the CDR3 is absent here, so this likely arose from a read error. Because the CDR3's place on the DNA is in doubt, the DNA is left out and the CDR3 is given as listed by TCRdb.

Germline lookup yields CDR1 MNHEY and CDR2 SMNVEV (reference sequence). The CDR3 has 11 residues if both end residues are counted. Measured with immunoSEQ multiplex PCR; TCRdb has only the in-frame clones, and not every one. The profile shows around 120,000 clones, about 92% of them singletons. The TCR sequence derives from a man aged 50 to 59 with head and neck cancer. V and J are TRBV27 and TRBJ1-3. The material sequenced was PBMCs. The CDR3: CASRLADALAL.